These 4 T cell receptor beta chains originate from one sample sequenced in a study of blood T cell dynamics during melanoma immunotherapy. Noted time point: week 3, after first cycle of checkpoint inhibitor. TCRdb's table, derived via immunoSEQ multiplex PCR, lists solely in-frame clones and lacks some. The table has about 100 clones, 90% seen once. Sequencing was performed on cell-free DNA from blood, taken from a patient treated with checkpoint blockade. All receptors derive from a human donor with melanoma.

The chain couples TRBV10-2 to TRBJ2-5; TRBD2 agrees at 11 bases. The length of the CDR3 is 15 residues. V trimming: 4 bases; J trimming: 9 bases; junction bases outside the gene matches: 10. From germline, CDR1 is WSHSY and CDR2 SAAADI. The CDR3: CASSVLAGGGVAQYF. The DNA of the CDR3 is TGCGCCAGCAGTGTGCTAGCGGGGGGCGGCGTGGCCCAGTACTTC.

The V gene is TRBV5-4, the J gene TRBJ1-1; the D is unclear. Trimming took off 2 bases at V and 3 bases at J, with 8 bases between the two ends. This CDR3 region has 13 residues. CDR1 and CDR2 from the germline V gene are SGHNT and YYREEE (reference sequence). The CDR3 DNA reads as TGTGCCAGCAGCTTAGTGGGAGACACTGAAGCTTTCTTT. Its protein product is CASSLVGDTEAFF.

This clone appeared a few times. V and J are TRBV11-3 and TRBJ1-1, with D perhaps TRBD1 (6 bases). V was clipped by 2 bases and J by 4 bases, with 8 bases between them. The CDR3 is 13 amino acids. Germline V gene sequence: CDR1 SGHNT, CDR2 YENEEA. The CDR3 nucleotides read TGTGCCAGCAGCTTAACACAGGGCACTGAAGCTTTCTTT. This translates into CASSLTQGTEAFF. Full variable domain (rest looked up from reference TRBV11-3 and TRBJ1-1): EAGVVQSPRYKIIEKKQPVAFWCNPISGHNTLYWYLQNLGQGPELLIRYENEEAVDDSQLPKDRFSAERLKGVDSTLKIQPAELGDSAVYLCASSLTQGTEAFFGQGTRLTVV.

V gene TRBV21-1 combines with J gene TRBJ2-5; the table's D call, TRBD1, has no DNA check behind it. TRBV21-1 is an annotated pseudogene. This CDR3 has 13 residues. CDR3: CASSPGQGETQYF. CDR3 sequence (DNA): TGTGCCAGCAGCCCGGGACAGGGAGAGACCCAGTACTTC.